This T cell receptor (beta chain) stems from a study of shared clonotypes between healthy human individuals. The study, taken as a whole, reports: Naive CD4 clonotypes were shared across a handful of donors at roughly 5.5%.

The protocol was immunoSEQ multiplex PCR, while the TCRdb copy is restricted to in-frame clones and leaves out a portion. Here the sample spans around 100,000 clones, just over 65% being singletons. Note on this clone: Its antigen is unidentified.

The origin of this receptor is a woman in her 30s in good health. Sequenced input: memory CD8+ T cells sorted from blood. Subset denoted: CD45RO+ cells pooled with CCR7-negative TemRA cells.

The CDR3 spells CASSDQAGAHEQFF. DNA of the CDR3: TGTGCCAGCAGTGACCAGGCGGGAGCACATGAGCAGTTCTTC. The chain couples TRBV6-4 to TRBJ2-1; 7 nucleotides align to TRBD2. The germline CDR1 and CDR2 sequences are MRHNA and SNTAGT. V gave up 2 bases and J gave up 8 bases; unmatched junction bases: 6. The CDR3 runs 14 residues.